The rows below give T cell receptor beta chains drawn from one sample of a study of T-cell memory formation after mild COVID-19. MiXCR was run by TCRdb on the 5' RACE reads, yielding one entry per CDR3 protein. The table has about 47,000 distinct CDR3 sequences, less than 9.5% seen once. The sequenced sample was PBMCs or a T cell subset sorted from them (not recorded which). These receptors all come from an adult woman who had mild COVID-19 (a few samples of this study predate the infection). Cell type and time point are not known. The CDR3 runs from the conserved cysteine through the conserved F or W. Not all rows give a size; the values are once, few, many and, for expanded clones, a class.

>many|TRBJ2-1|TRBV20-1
CSLLAGGIYNEQFF
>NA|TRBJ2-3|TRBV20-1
CSATFRTGQRDTQYF
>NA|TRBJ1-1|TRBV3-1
CASSQEPGMNTEAFF
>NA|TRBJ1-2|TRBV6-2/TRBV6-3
CASCPSKGGYGYTF
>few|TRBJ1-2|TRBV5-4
CASSFPQPGRGGYTF
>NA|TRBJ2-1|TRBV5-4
CASRSGPVLNEQFF
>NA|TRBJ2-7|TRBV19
CASASGRAGEQYF
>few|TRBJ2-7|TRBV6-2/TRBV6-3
CASSYGGAGASYEQYF
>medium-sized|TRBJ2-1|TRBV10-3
CAISESGLAGNEQFF
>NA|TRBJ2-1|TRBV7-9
CASSLARGGANEQFF
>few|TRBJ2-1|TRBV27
CASTGLARGNEQFF
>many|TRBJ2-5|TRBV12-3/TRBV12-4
CASSSALLALQETQYF
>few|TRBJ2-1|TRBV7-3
CASSLGWEAPGSYNEQFF
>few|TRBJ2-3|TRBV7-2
CASSLLVAGGRGTQYF
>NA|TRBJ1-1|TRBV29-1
CSVGTRAEVVF
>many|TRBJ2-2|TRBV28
CASSHRGTGWNTGELFF
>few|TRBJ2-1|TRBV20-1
CSARSAKSQGDRAYNEQFF
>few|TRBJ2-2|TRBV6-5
CASRLVSSTGELFF
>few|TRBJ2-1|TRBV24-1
CATSDSAGGYVNEQFF
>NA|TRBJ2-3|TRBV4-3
CASSEQRGKGADTQYF
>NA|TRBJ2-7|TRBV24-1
CATSDGTSGIYEQYF
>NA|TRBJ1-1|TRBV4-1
CASSQHGRTEEAFF
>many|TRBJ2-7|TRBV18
CASSPGRTGYEQYF
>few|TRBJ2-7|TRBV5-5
CASSFWDNSYEQYF
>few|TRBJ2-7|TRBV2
CASSISGVIYEQYF
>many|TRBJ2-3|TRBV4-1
CASSHRGETSTDTQYF
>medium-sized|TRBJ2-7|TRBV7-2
CASTQAYEQYF
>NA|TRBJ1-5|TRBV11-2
CASSLGEAGQGFQPQHF
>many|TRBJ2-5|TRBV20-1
CSARDGGLWETQYF
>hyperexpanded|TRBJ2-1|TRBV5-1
CASSLAPLAGGYNEQFF
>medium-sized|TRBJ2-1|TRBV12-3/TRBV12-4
CASSLGRSGYNEQFF
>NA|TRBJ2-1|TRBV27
CASSLSFGVSRIGNEQFF
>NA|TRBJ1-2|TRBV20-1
CSATGPLSYGYTF
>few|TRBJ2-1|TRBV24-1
CATSDHRGYNEQFF
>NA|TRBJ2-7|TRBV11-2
CASSLVTSGPNYEQYF
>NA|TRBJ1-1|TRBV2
CASRILTGNTEAFF
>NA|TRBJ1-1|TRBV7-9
CASSLRRGLNTEAFF
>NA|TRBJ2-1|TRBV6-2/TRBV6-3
CASRFLPGQGAHYNEQFF
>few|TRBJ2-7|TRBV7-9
CASSPGVQGYEEQYF
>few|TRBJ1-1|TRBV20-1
CSAKGQGLNTEAFF
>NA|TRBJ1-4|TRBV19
CASRWDRANEKLFF
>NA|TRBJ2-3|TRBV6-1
CASSEALRSTDTQYF
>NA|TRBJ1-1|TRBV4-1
CASSPRGLPNTEAFF
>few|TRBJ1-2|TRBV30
CAWAMMVSGYTF
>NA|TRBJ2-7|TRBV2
CASSFASYEQYF
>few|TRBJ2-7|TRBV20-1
CSARGGAKVGNEQYF
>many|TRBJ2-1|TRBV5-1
CASSEEGPGKQFF
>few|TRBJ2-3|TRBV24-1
CATSDLPSSGSPDTQYF
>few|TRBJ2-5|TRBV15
CATSQGLAVQETQYF
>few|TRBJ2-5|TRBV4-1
CASSQGASGGETQYF